The clone carrying this TCR beta chain was seen more than once but under ten times. The antigen remains undetermined. This specimen belongs to a study of T-cell memory formation after mild COVID-19. The overall study: There were largely donor-specific TCR clusters. Study results and limitations: Researchers found some responding clones in pre-infection memory, a sign that cross-reactive memory joined.

The ends lost 6 bases at V and 9 bases at J; junction bases unmatched: 10. The CDR3 consists of 15 residues. TCRdb reprocessed the 5' RACE reads with MiXCR, giving one entry per CDR3 protein. The data hold 210,000 or so distinct CDR3 sequences, with approximately 20% observed a single time. This receptor was obtained from an adult woman who had mild COVID-19 (a few samples of this study predate the infection). Cell type and time point are not known. The material sequenced was PBMCs or a T cell subset sorted from them (not recorded which). V is TRBV12-3 or TRBV12-4 and J is TRBJ2-1; 11 bases fit TRBD2. The CDR3 reads CASSHSGGGSSEQFF. The CDR3 DNA follows: TGTGCCAGCAGCCATAGCGGGGGGGGTAGTAGTGAGCAGTTCTTC.